These 10 T cell receptor beta chains were sequenced from one sample in a study of blood T cell repertoires in COVID-19. The method was immunoSEQ multiplex PCR; TCRdb's version includes in-frame clones alone and lacks a portion of them. This table has some 370,000 clones, 83% appearing once. The sequenced sample was PBMCs or T cells enriched from blood (not recorded which). These receptors originate from a woman in her forties or fifties who had recovered from COVID-19.

This chain connects TRBV29-1 to TRBJ1-2; 8 nucleotides align to TRBD1. The CDR3 sequence is 13 residues long. V gave up 6 bases and J gave up 4 bases; unmatched junction bases: 7. Per germline, CDR1 SQVTM and CDR2 ANQGSEA. CDR3 region: CSVDRDRSYGYTF. CDR3 sequence (DNA): TGCAGCGTGGACCGGGACAGGTCCTATGGCTACACCTTC.

V and J are TRBV2 and TRBJ2-7; 7 positions agree with TRBD2. The V segment lost 6 bases and the J segment 3 bases; nucleotides outside the gene matches: 2. The germline V gene encodes CDR1 SNHLY and CDR2 FYNNEI. The CDR3 runs 12 residues. The CDR3 region has the DNA TGTGCCAGCAGAGCGGGGTACTACGAGCAGTACTTC. This codes for CASRAGYYEQYF.

The chain uses TRBV27 and TRBJ2-7, with a possible D match to TRBD1 (6 bases). CDR3 length: 13 amino acids. Germline V gives CDR1 MNHEY, CDR2 SMNVEV (reference sequence). V shed 5 bases and J shed 3 bases, with 11 bases lying between them. Written as DNA, the CDR3 is TGTGCCAGCAGTCTTGGACAGAACTACGAGCAGTACTTC. It yields the protein CASSLGQNYEQYF.

The chain has TRBV4-2 and TRBJ2-5, with a possible D match to TRBD2 (6 bases). V was trimmed by 5 bases and J by 2 bases, leaving 12 bases between them. Germline V gene sequence: CDR1 LGHNA, CDR2 YNFKEQ. This CDR3 has 14 residues. CDR3 amino acids: CASSNRDSQETQYF. CDR3 nucleotide sequence: TGTGCCAGCAGCAACCGGGACTCACAAGAGACCCAGTACTTC.

The chain has TRBV9 and TRBJ2-2; 8 bases match TRBD2. J was trimmed by 6 bases and V by 6 bases; bases with no gene match: 10. The CDR3 contains 15 residues. The germline CDR1 and CDR2 sequences are SGDLS and YYNGEE. For the CDR3, the DNA is TGTGCCAGCACAAAAAGCGGGAGTCCGCCCGGGGAGCTGTTTTTT. This sequence encodes CASTKSGSPPGELFF.

This clone was seen only once. The rearrangement links TRBV7-2 to TRBJ1-2; TRBD1 might be the D (6 bases). CDR1 is SGHTA and CDR2 is FQGNSA in the germline V gene. Trimming shortened V by 5 bases and J by 4 bases, and 11 bases separated the two germline ends. The CDR3 has 13 residues. The CDR3 coding sequence is TGTGCCAGCAGCCCCGGACAGATCTATGGCTACACCTTC. It is translated as CASSPGQIYGYTF.

J is TRBJ2-3 and V is TRBV18; D unclear. Per germline, CDR1 KGHSH and CDR2 LQKENI. CDR3 length: 14 amino acids. The germline V and J ends were trimmed by 4 bases and 0 bases, with 8 bases remaining between them. CDR3 in amino acids: CASSRLTSTDTQYF. In DNA, the CDR3 is TGTGCCAGCTCACGGTTAACTAGCACAGATACGCAGTATTTT.

This chain connects TRBV6-2 or TRBV6-3 to TRBJ2-7; 14 nucleotides match TRBD2. V was clipped by 1 base and J by 4 bases; unmatched bases: 9. CDR3 length equals 18 residues. The germline V gene encodes CDR1 MNHEY and CDR2 SVGEGT. The CDR3 nucleotides read TGTGCCAGCAGTTACTTGGCCGGGACTAGCGGGGGAACTTACGAGCAGTACTTC. Protein product: CASSYLAGTSGGTYEQYF.

V and J are TRBV7-9 and TRBJ1-2; D perhaps matches TRBD1 (5 bases). In germline, CDR1 is SEHNR, CDR2 FQNEAQ (reference sequence). CDR3 length: 14 residues. Trimming took off 7 bases at V and 4 bases at J, with 16 bases between the two ends. As DNA, the CDR3 is TGTGCCAGCACCCCCCCCGGGGGTATCTATGGCTACACCTTC. Amino acids: CASTPPGGIYGYTF. Together with reference TRBV7-9 and TRBJ1-2, the CDR3 gives the full variable domain: DTGVSQNPRHKITKRGQNVTFRCDPISEHNRLYWYRQTLGQGPEFLTYFQNEAQLEKSRLLSDRFSAERPKGSFSTLEIQRTEQGDSAMYLCASTPPGGIYGYTFGSGTRLTVV.

The CDR3 bases are TGTGCCAGTAGTATAACAGGGGGCAATCAGCCCCAGCATTTT. This gives the protein CASSITGGNQPQHF. The chain combines TRBV19 with TRBJ1-5, with TRBD1 matching over 7 bases. This CDR3 region has 14 residues. From germline, CDR1 is LNHDA and CDR2 SQIVND (reference sequence). Losses at the gene ends were 2 bases for V and 2 bases for J; bases not matched to a gene: 0.